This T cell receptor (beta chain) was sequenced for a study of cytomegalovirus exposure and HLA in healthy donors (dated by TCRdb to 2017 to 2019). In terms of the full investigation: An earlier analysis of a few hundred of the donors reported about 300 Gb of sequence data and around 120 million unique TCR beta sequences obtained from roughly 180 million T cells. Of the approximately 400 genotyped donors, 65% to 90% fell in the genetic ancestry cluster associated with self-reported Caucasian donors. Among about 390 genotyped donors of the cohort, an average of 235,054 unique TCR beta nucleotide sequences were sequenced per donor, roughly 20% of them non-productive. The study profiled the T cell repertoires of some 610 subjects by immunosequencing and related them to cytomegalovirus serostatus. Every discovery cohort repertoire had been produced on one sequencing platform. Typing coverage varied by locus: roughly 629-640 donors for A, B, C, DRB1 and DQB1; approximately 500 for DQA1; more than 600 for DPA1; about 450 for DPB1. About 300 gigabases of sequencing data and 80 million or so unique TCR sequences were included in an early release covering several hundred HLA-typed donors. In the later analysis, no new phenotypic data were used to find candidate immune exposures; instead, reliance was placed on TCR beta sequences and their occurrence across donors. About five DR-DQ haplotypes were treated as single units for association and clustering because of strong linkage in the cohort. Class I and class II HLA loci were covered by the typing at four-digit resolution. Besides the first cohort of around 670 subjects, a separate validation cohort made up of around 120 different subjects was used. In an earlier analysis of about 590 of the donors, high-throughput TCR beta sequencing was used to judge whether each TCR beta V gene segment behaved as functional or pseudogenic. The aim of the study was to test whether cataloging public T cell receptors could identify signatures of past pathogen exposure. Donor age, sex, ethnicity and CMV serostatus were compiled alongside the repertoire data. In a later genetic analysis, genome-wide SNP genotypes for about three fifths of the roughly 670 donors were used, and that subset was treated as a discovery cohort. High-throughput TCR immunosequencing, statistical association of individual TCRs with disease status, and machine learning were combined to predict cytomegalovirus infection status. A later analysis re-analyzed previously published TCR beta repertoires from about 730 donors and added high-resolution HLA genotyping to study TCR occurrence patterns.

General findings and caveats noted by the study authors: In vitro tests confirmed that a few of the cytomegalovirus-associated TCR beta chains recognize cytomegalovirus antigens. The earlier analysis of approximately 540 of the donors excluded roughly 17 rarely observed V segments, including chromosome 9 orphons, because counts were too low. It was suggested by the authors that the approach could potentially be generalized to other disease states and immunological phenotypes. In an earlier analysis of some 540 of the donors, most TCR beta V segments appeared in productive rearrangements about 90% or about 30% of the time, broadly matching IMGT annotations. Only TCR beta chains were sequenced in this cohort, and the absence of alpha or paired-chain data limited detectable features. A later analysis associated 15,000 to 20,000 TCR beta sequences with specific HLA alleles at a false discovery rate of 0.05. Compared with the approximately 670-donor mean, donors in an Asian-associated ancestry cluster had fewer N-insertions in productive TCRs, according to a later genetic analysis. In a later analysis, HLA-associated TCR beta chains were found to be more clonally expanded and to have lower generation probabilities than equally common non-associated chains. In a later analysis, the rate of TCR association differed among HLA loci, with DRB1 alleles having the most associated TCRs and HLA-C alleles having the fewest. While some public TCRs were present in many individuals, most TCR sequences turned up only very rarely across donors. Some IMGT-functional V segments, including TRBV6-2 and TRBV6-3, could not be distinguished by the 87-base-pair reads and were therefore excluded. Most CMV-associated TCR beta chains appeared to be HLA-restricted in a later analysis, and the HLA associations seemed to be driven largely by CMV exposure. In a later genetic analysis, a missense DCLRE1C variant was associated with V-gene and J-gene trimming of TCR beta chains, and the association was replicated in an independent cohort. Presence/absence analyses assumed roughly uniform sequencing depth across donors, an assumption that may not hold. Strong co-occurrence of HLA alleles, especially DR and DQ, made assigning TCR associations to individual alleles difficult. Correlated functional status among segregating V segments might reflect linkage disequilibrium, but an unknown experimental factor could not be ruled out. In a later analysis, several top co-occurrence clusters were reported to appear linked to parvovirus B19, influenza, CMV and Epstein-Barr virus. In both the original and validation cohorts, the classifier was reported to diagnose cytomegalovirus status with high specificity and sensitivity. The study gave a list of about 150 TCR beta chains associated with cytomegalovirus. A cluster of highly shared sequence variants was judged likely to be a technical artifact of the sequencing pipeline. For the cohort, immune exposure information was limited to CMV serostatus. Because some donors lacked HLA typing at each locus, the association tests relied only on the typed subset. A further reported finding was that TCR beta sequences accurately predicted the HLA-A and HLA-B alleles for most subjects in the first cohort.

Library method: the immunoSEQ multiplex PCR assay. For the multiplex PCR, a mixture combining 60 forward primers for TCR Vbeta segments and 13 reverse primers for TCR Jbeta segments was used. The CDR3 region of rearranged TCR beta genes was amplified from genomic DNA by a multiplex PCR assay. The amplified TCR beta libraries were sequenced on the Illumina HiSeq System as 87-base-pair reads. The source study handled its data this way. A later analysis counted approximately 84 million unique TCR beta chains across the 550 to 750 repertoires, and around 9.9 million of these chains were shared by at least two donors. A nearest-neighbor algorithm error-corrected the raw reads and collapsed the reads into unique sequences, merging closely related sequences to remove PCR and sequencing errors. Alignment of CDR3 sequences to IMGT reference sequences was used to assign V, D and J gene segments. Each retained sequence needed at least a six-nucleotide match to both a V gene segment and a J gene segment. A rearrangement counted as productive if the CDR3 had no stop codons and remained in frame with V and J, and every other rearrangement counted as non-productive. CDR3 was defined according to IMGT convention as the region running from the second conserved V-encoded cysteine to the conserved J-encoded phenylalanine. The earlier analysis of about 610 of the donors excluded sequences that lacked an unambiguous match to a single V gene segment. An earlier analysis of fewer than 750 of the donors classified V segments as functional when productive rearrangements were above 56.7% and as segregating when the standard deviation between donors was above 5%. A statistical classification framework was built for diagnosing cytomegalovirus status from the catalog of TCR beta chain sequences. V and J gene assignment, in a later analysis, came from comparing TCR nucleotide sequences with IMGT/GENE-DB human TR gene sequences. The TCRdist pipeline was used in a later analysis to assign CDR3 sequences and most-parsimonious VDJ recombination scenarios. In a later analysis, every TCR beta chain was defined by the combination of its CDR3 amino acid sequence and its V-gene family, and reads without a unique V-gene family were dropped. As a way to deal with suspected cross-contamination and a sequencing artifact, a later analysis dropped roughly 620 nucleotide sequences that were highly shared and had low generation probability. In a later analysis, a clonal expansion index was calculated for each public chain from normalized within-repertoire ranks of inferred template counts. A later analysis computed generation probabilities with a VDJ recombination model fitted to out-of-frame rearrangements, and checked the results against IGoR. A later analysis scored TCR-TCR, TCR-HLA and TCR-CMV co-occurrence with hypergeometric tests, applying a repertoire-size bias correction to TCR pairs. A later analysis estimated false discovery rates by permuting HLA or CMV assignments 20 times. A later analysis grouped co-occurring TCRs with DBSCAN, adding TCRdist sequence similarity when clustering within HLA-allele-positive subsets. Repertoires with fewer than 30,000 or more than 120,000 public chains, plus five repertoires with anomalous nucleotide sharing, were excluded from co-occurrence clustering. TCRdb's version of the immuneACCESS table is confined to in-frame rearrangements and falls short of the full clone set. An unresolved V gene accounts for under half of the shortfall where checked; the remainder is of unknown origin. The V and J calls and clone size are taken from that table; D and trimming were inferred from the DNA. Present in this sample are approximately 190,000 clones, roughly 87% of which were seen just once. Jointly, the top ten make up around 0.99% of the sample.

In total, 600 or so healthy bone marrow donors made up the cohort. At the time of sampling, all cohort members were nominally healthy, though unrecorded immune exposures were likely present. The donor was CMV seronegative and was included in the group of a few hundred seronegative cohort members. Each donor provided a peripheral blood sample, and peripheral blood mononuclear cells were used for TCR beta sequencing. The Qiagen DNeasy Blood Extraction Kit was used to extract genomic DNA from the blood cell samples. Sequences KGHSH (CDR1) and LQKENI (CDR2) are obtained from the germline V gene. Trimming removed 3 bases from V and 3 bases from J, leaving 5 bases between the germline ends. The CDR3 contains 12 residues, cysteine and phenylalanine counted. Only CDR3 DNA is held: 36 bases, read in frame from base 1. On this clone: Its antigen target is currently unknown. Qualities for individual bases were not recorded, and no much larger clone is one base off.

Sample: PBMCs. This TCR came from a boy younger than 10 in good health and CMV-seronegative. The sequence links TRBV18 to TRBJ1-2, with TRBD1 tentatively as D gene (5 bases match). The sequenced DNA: TGTGCCAGCTCACCGACAGACTATGGCTACACCTTC. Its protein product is CASSPTDYGYTF. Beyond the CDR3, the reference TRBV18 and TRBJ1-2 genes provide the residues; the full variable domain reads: NAGVMQNPRHLVRRRGQEARLRCSPMKGHSHVYWYRQLPEEGLKFMVYLQKENIIDESGMPKERFSAEFPKEGPSILRIQQVVRGDSAAYFCASSPTDYGYTFGSGTRLTVV.